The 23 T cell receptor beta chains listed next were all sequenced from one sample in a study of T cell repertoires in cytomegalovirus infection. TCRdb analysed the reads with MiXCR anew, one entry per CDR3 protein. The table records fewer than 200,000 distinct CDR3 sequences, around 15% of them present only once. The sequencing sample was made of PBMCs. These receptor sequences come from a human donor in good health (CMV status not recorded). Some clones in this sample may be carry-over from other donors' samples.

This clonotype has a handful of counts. CDR3 protein: CASSFMVNTEAFF. CDR3 bases: TGTGCCAGCAGTTTCATGGTTAACACTGAAGCTTTCTTT. J is TRBJ1-1 and V is TRBV28; no clear D. Germline lookup yields CDR1 MDHEN and CDR2 SYDVKM. V lost 3 bases and J lost 2, with 7 bases in between. CDR3 size: 13 residues.

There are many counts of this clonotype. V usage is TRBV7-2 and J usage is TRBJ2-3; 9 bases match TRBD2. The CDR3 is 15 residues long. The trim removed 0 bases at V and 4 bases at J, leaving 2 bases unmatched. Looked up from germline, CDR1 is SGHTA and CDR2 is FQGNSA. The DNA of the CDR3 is TGTGCCAGCAGCTTAGCCGCGGGAGGGGCAGATACGCAGTATTTT. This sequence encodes CASSLAAGGADTQYF.

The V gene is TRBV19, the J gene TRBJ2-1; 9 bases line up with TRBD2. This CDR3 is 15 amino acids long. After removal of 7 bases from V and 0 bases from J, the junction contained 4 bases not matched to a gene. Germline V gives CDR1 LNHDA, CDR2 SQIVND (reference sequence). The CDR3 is CASTLAGSSYNEQFF. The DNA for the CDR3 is TGTGCCAGTACCCTAGCGGGGAGCTCCTACAATGAGCAGTTCTTC.

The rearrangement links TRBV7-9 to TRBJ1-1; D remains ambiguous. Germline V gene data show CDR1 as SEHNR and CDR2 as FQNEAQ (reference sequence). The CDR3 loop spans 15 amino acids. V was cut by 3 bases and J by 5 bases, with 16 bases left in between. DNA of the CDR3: TGTGCCAGCAGCTTCGAAGCAACGAGAAGGACTGAAGCTTTCTTT. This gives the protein CASSFEATRRTEAFF. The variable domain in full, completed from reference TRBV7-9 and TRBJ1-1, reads DTGVSQNPRHKITKRGQNVTFRCDPISEHNRLYWYRQTLGQGPEFLTYFQNEAQLEKSRLLSDRFSAERPKGSFSTLEIQRTEQGDSAMYLCASSFEATRRTEAFFGQGTRLTVV.

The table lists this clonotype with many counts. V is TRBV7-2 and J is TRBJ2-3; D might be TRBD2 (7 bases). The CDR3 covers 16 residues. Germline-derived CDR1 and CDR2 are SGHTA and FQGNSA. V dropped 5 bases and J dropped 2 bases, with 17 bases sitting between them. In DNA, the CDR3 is TGTGCCAGCAGCCTCGTCGGCGGGGGCCTCACAGATACGCAGTATTTT. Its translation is CASSLVGGGLTDTQYF.

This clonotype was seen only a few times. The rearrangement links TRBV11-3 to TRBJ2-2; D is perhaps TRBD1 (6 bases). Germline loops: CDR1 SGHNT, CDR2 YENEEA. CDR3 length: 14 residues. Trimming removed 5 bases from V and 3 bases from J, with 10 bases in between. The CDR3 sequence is CASSKQGDTGELFF. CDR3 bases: TGTGCCAGCAGCAAACAGGGAGACACCGGGGAGCTGTTTTTT.

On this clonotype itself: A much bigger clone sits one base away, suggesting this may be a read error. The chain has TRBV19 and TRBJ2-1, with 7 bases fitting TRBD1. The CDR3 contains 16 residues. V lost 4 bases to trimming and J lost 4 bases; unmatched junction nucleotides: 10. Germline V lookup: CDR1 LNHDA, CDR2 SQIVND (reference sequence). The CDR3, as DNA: TGTGCCAGTAGTACCAGGGCAGGGGGAGTATACAATGAGCAGTTCTTC. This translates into CASSTRAGGVYNEQFF.

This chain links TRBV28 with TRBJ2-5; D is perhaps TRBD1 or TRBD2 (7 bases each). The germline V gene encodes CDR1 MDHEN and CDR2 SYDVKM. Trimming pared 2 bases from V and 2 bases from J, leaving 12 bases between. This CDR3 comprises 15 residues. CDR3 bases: TGTGCCAGCAGTTTAATCAGGGGGGGTCAAGAGACCCAGTACTTC. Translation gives CASSLIRGGQETQYF. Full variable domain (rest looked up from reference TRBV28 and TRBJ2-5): DVKVTQSSRYLVKRTGEKVFLECVQDMDHENMFWYRQDPGLGLRLIYFSYDVKMKEKGDIPEGYSVSREKKERFSLILESASTNQTSMYLCASSLIRGGQETQYFGPGTRLLVL.

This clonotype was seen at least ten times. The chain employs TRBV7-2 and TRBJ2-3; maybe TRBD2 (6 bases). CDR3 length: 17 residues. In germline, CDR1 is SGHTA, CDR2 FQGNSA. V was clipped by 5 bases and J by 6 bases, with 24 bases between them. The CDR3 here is CASSPWDSLFKLDTQYF. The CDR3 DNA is TGTGCCAGCAGCCCGTGGGACTCCCTCTTCAAGTTGGATACGCAGTATTTT.

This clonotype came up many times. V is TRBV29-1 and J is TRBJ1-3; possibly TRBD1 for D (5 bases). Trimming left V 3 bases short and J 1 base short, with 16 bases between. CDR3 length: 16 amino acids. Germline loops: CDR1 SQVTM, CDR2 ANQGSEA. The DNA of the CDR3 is TGCAGCGTTGACGGGGGATCTTTGGGATCTGGAAACACCATATATTTT. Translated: CSVDGGSLGSGNTIYF.

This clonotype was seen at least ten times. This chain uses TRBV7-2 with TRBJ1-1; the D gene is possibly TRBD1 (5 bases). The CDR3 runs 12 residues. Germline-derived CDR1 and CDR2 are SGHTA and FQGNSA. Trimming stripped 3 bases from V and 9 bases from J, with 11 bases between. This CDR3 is CASSFSSGKAFF. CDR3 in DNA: TGTGCCAGCAGCTTTAGTTCAGGGAAAGCTTTCTTT.

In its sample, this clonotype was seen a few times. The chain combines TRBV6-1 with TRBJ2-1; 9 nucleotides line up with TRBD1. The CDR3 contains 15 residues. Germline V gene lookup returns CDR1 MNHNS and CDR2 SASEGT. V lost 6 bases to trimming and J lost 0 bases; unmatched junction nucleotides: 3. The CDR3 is CASSDRGSSYNEQFF. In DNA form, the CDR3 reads TGTGCCAGCAGCGACAGGGGGAGCTCCTACAATGAGCAGTTCTTC.

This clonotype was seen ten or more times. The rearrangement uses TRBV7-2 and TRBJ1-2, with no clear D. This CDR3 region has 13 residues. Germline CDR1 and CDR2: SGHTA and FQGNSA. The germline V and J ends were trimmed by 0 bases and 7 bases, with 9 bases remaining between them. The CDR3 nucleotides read TGTGCCAGCAGCTTAGCGACGGGCCCTGGCTACACCTTC. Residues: CASSLATGPGYTF.

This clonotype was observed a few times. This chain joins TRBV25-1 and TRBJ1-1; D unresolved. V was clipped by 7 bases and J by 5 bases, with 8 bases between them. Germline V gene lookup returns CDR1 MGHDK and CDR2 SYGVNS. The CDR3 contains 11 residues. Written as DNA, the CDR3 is TGTGCCAGCACCCCATTGACTGAAGCTTTCTTT. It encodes CASTPLTEAFF.

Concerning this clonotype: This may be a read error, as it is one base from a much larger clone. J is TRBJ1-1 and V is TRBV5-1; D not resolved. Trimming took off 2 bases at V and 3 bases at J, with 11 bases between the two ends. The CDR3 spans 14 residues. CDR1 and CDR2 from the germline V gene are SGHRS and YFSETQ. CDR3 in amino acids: CASSFHGLDTEAFF. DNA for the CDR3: TGCGCCAGCAGCTTCCACGGTTTGGACACTGAAGCTTTCTTT.

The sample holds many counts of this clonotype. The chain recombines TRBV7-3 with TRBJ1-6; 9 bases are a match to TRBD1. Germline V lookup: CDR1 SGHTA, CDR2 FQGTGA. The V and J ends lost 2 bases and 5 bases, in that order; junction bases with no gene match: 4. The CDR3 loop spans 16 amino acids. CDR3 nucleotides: TGTGCCAGCAGCTTATTAGGACAGGGGAATAATTCACCCCTCCACTTT. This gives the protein CASSLLGQGNNSPLHF.

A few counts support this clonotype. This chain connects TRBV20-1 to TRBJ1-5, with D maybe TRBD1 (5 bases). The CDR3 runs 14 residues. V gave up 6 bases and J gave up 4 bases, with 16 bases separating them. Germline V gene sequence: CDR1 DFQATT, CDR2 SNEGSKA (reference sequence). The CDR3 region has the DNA TGCAGTGCCCCAAATCGGGGCAGGAATCAGCCCCAGCATTTT. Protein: CSAPNRGRNQPQHF.

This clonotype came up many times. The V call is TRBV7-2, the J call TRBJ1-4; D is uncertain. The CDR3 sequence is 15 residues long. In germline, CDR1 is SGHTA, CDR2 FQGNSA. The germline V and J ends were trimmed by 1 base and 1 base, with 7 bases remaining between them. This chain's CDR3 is CASSLVTQTNEKLFF. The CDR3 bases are TGTGCCAGCAGCTTAGTGACTCAAACTAATGAAAAACTGTTTTTT.

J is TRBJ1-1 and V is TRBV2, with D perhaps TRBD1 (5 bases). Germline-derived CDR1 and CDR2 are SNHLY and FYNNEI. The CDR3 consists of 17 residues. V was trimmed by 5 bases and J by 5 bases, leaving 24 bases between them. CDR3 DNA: TGTGCCAGCAGTTCTATGTTTTTTCAGGAGGGGAGAACTGAAGCTTTCTTT. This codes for CASSSMFFQEGRTEAFF.

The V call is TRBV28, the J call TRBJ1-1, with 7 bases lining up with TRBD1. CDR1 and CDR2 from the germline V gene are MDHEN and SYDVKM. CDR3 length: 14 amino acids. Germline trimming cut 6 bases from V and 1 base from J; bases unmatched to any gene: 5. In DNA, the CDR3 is TGTGCCAGCAGCCCCAGGGGGAAGAACACTGAAGCTTTCTTT. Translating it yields CASSPRGKNTEAFF.

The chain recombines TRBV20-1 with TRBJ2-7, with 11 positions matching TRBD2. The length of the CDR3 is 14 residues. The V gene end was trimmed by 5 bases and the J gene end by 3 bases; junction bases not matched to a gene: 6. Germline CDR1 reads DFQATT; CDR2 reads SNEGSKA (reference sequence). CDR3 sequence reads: CSAVPGLADYEQYF. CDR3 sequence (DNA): TGCAGTGCTGTTCCGGGACTAGCGGACTACGAGCAGTACTTC.

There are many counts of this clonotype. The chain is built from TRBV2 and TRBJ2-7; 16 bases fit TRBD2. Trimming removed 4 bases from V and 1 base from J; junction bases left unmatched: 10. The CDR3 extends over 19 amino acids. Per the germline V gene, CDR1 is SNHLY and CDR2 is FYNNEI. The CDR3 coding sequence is TGTGCCAGCAGTGTCCCGGGACTAGCGGGAGGGCCCTTTTCCTACGAGCAGTACTTC. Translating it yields CASSVPGLAGGPFSYEQYF.

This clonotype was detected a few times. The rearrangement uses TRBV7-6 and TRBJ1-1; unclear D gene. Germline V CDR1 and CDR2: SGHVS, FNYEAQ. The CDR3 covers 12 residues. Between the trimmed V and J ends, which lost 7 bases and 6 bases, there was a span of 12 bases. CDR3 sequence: CASTVLGSEAFF. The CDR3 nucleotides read TGTGCCAGCACCGTTTTAGGGTCTGAAGCTTTCTTT. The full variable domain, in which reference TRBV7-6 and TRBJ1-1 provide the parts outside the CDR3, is GAGVSQSPRYKVTKRGQDVALRCDPISGHVSLYWYRQALGQGPEFLTYFNYEAQQDKSGLPNDRFSAERPEGSISTLTIQRTEQRDSAMYRCASTVLGSEAFFGQGTRLTVV.